This T cell receptor beta chain emerged from a study of glioma-infiltrating T cells after dendritic cell vaccination. Clones were sequenced by immunoSEQ multiplex PCR, and TCRdb holds only the in-frame ones, with some missing. The sample has approximately 85,000 clones, about 85% seen once; the top ten hold roughly 8.4%. Time point denoted: after dendritic cell vaccination, including at tumor progression/relapse. Germline trimming cut 5 bases from V and 5 bases from J; bases unmatched to any gene: 4. The CDR3 length is 13 residues. Germline V gene sequence: CDR1 SGHRS, CDR2 YFSETQ. This sample comprised blood, obtained after dendritic cell vaccination. This TCR came from a human donor with glioblastoma. The V and J genes are TRBV5-1 and TRBJ2-5, with TRBD1 matching 9 bases. CDR3: CASRDRGFETQYF. DNA of the CDR3: TGCGCCAGCAGGGACAGGGGTTTCGAGACCCAGTACTTC.